A selection of T cell receptor beta chains follows, all from one sample in a study of blood T cells in healthy people across ages. TCRdb re-called the 5' RACE reads through MiXCR, storing one row per CDR3 protein. The sample consists of fewer than 1,000,000 distinct CDR3 sequences, about 42% of them appearing once. The sequenced sample consisted of blood. These TCRs come from a man older than 75 in good health. Each CDR3 is given with its conserved first and last residue. Fields, in order: J gene, V gene, CDR3 protein.

J: TRBJ2-4
V: TRBV6-2/TRBV6-3
CDR3: CASSLRTATNIQYF

J: TRBJ2-5
V: TRBV30
CDR3: CAWTSTGETQYF

J: TRBJ1-5
V: TRBV20-1
CDR3: CSARTGLLGSNQPQHF

J: TRBJ2-1
V: TRBV12-5
CDR3: CASGLPSGTLAGNEQFF

J: TRBJ2-5
V: TRBV4-2
CDR3: CASSRGRSGGDLDEQYF

J: TRBJ1-2
V: TRBV25-1
CDR3: CASRGWDTSEYYGYTF

J: TRBJ2-3
V: TRBV5-1
CDR3: CASSALGPGETDTQYF

J: TRBJ2-5
V: TRBV4-2
CDR3: CASSQGLAETQYF

J: NA
V: TRBV6-2/TRBV6-3
CDR3: CASSYSADLPYEQYF

J: TRBJ2-7
V: TRBV7-3
CDR3: CASSLMAISQHSNEQYF

J: TRBJ2-5
V: TRBV5-1
CDR3: CASSLRQGGQETQYF

J: TRBJ2-3
V: TRBV5-4
CDR3: CASSLGGSSSTDTQYF

J: TRBJ2-2
V: TRBV3-1
CDR3: CASSQTGELFF

J: TRBJ2-5
V: TRBV10-3
CDR3: CAISEGEVKETQYF

J: TRBJ2-1
V: TRBV28
CDR3: CASSLSKGGLEQFF

J: TRBJ2-1
V: TRBV30
CDR3: CAWTPGNNEQFF

J: TRBJ2-3
V: TRBV5-1
CDR3: CASSFSLDRDTQYF